This passage covers 21 T cell receptor beta chains from one sample sequenced in a study of graft-versus-host responses after intestinal transplantation. Generated by immunoSEQ multiplex PCR, the TCRdb table keeps only in-frame clones and is missing some. The sample carries over 75,000 clones, around 86% recorded once. Source: PBMCs, taken 255 days after intestinal transplant. The receptors shown here come from a human patient who received an intestinal transplant, so some T cells may come from the graft donor.

V is TRBV6-6 and J is TRBJ2-2, with 8 positions matching TRBD2. Germline V gene lookup returns CDR1 MNHNY and CDR2 SVGAGI (reference sequence). V was clipped by 4 bases and J by 1 base; unmatched bases: 2. This CDR3 has 15 amino acids. CDR3 nucleotides: TGTGCCAGCAGTTCGGGACTAGTGAACACCGGGGAGCTGTTTTTT. As protein: CASSSGLVNTGELFF.

This chain joins TRBV6-5 and TRBJ2-1, with TRBD1 identical over 8 bases. Trimming cost V 2 bases and J 11 bases; bases outside gene matches: 11. Germline CDR1 and CDR2: MNHEY and SVGAGI. The CDR3 runs to 15 residues. The CDR3 bases are TGTGCCAGCAGTTACGGACAGGGTCCCACAATACAGCAGTTCTTC. Translated, it gives CASSYGQGPTIQQFF.

This clone was observed a handful of times. This chain connects TRBV28 to TRBJ1-2; weak D call: TRBD1 (5 bases). The CDR3 loop spans 10 amino acids. Germline CDR1 MDHEN, CDR2 SYDVKM. V lost 10 bases to trimming and J lost 8 bases, with 11 bases between them. CDR3 amino acids: CATGGRGYTF. CDR3 coding DNA: TGTGCCACCGGGGGACGCGGCTACACCTTC.

The chain joins TRBV7-9 to TRBJ1-2, with D tentatively TRBD1 (5 bases). The V end was cut by 1 base, the J end by 5 bases, with 14 bases between. Looked up from germline, CDR1 is SEHNR and CDR2 is FQNEAQ (reference sequence). The CDR3 length is 15 residues. For the CDR3, the DNA is TGTGCCAGCAGCTTAGGGGAAGGGGCGGGATATGGCTACACCTTC. Residues: CASSLGEGAGYGYTF.

The V and J genes are TRBV7-8 and TRBJ2-1, with 11 bases identical to TRBD2. V trimming: 5 bases; J trimming: 7 bases; junction bases outside the gene matches: 7. The CDR3 has 15 residues. In germline, CDR1 is SGHVS, CDR2 FQNEAQ. The CDR3 reads CASSPAASGGNEQFF. CDR3 coding DNA: TGTGCCAGCAGCCCCGCGGCTAGCGGGGGGAATGAGCAGTTCTTC.

The V and J genes are TRBV5-1 and TRBJ1-4; D gene unclear. The germline CDR1 and CDR2 sequences are SGHRS and YFSETQ. This CDR3 has 16 residues. Deletions cut 0 bases from V and 3 bases from J, with 12 bases between. In nucleotides, the CDR3 is TGCGCCAGCAGCTTGGTCGGGGAATGGGCTAATGAAAAACTGTTTTTT. It specifies CASSLVGEWANEKLFF.

This clone was seen only a few times. This chain connects TRBV6-6 to TRBJ2-7, with 9 bases fitting TRBD1. Germline V lookup: CDR1 MNHNY, CDR2 SVGAGI (reference sequence). J was trimmed by 5 bases and V by 6 bases; bases with no gene match: 5. The CDR3 extends over 13 amino acids. DNA for the CDR3: TGTGCCAGCAGGGGACAGGGTGTGCACGAGCAGTACTTC. Protein: CASRGQGVHEQYF.

The rearrangement links TRBV21-1 to TRBJ2-1; the table's D gene call, TRBD1, was not cross checked with the DNA. TRBV21-1 is an annotated pseudogene. This CDR3 is 13 amino acids long. The CDR3: CASGGTGNNEQFF. CDR3 coding DNA: TGTGCCAGCGGAGGGACAGGGAACAATGAGCAGTTCTTC.

V gene TRBV6-6 combines with J gene TRBJ2-5, with 13 bases matching TRBD2. This CDR3 spans 15 amino acids. CDR1 is MNHNY and CDR2 is SVGAGI in the germline V gene (reference sequence). Germline trimming cut 6 bases from V and 7 bases from J; bases unmatched to any gene: 8. CDR3: CASSQTSGGAGTQYF. The DNA for the CDR3 is TGTGCCAGCAGCCAAACTAGCGGGGGGGCCGGGACCCAGTACTTC.

The chain uses TRBV28 and TRBJ1-1; D might be TRBD1 (5 bases). This CDR3 contains 14 residues. Trimming shortened V by 10 bases and J by 0 bases, and 15 bases separated the two germline ends. The germline V gene encodes CDR1 MDHEN and CDR2 SYDVKM. The DNA for the CDR3 is TGTGCCACAATTGGCGGGACGGTGAACACTGAAGCTTTCTTT. Translating it yields CATIGGTVNTEAFF.

This chain connects TRBV2 to TRBJ1-2; the match to TRBD1 covers 12 bases. Trimming took 1 base from V and 6 from J; bases not matched to a gene: 9. The germline CDR1 and CDR2 sequences are SNHLY and FYNNEI. The CDR3 has 17 amino acids. DNA of the CDR3: TGTGCCAGCAGTGAAGTGGGGACAGGGGGCGCAGAGGATGGCTACACCTTC. Encoded protein: CASSEVGTGGAEDGYTF.

The CDR3 protein is CASSEGSLLAKNIQYF. CDR3 coding DNA: TGTGCCAGCAGTGAGGGTAGCCTCCTAGCCAAAAACATTCAGTACTTC. The rearrangement joins TRBV2 to TRBJ2-4, with D unresolved. The CDR3 consists of 16 residues. Per germline, CDR1 SNHLY and CDR2 FYNNEI. V shed 3 bases and J shed 0 bases, with 12 bases lying between them. Complete variable domain (other parts from reference TRBV2 and TRBJ2-4): EPEVTQTPSHQVTQMGQEVILRCVPISNHLYFYWYRQILGQKVEFLVSFYNNEISEKSEIFDDQFSVERPDGSNFTLKIRSTKLEDSAMYFCASSEGSLLAKNIQYFGAGTRLSVL.

The rearrangement links TRBV27 to TRBJ1-6; TRBD1 matches 7 bases. The CDR3 is 14 amino acids. The V gene end was trimmed by 6 bases and the J gene end by 7 bases; junction bases not matched to a gene: 6. CDR1 MNHEY and CDR2 SMNVEV come from the germline V gene (reference sequence). The CDR3, as DNA: TGTGCCAGCAGAGAGGGGGCGCCGAATTCACCCCTCCACTTT. It codes for CASREGAPNSPLHF.

The V call is TRBV6-5, the J call TRBJ1-2; possibly TRBD1 for D (5 bases). The CDR3 loop spans 12 amino acids. Germline V gene data show CDR1 as MNHEY and CDR2 as SVGAGI. V shed 2 bases and J shed 8 bases, with 9 bases lying between them. CDR3: CASSYGGGGYTF. The CDR3 DNA reads TGTGCCAGCAGTTACGGGGGTGGGGGCTACACCTTC.

This chain joins TRBV30 and TRBJ1-5, with 10 nucleotides matching TRBD1. The CDR3 contains 16 residues. The ends lost 2 bases at V and 6 bases at J; junction bases unmatched: 10. The germline gives CDR1 GTSNPN, CDR2 SVGIG (reference sequence). CDR3 amino acids: CAWSTPGQGRGQPQHF. The CDR3 DNA reads as TGTGCCTGGAGTACCCCGGGACAGGGGAGGGGTCAGCCCCAGCATTTT.

The CDR3: CASSEKAGWRETQYF. The DNA of the CDR3 is TGTGCCAGCAGTGAAAAGGCAGGGTGGCGGGAGACCCAGTACTTC. The gene calls are TRBV2 and TRBJ2-5; perhaps TRBD1 as D (5 bases). Deletions cut 2 bases from V and 5 bases from J, with 15 bases between. Germline V CDR1 and CDR2: SNHLY, FYNNEI. This CDR3 contains 15 residues.

This chain joins TRBV13 and TRBJ2-3; D call uncertain. This CDR3 spans 16 amino acids. Per the germline V gene, CDR1 is PRHDT and CDR2 is FYEKMQ (reference sequence). V lost 3 bases, J lost 4 bases, and 17 bases lay in between. CDR3 sequence: CASSFYKGSSADTQYF. DNA of the CDR3: TGTGCCAGCAGCTTCTATAAGGGCAGTTCCGCAGATACGCAGTATTTT.

The chain is built from TRBV7-9 and TRBJ2-2, with D hard to call. This CDR3 region has 15 residues. The V end was cut by 5 bases, the J end by 2 bases, with 12 bases between. CDR1 is SEHNR, CDR2 FQNEAQ, per germline (reference sequence). CDR3 in amino acids: CASSPAWINTGELFF. CDR3 sequence (DNA): TGTGCCAGCAGCCCAGCTTGGATTAACACCGGGGAGCTGTTTTTT.

The chain joins TRBV6-1 to TRBJ1-2; no clear D. The germline gives CDR1 MNHNS, CDR2 SASEGT. The ends were cut back, 3 bases at V and 6 bases at J, with 20 bases in the middle. The CDR3 has 16 residues. The CDR3 coding sequence is TGTGCCAGCAGTGACGTGCCTGACTCTGCAGCGAATGGCTACACCTTC. Its translation is CASSDVPDSAANGYTF.

This chain's CDR3 is CASSLASSGRPSSYEQYF. In DNA, the CDR3 is TGTGCCAGCAGCTTAGCGTCTAGCGGGAGGCCGAGCTCCTACGAGCAGTACTTC. The chain carries TRBV7-2 and TRBJ2-7, with 11 positions matching TRBD2. Germline trimming cut 0 bases from V and 0 bases from J; bases unmatched to any gene: 7. Germline CDR1 and CDR2: SGHTA and FQGNSA. CDR3 length: 18 residues.

The genes are TRBV5-6 and TRBJ1-6, with D maybe TRBD1 (5 bases). Germline V gene data show CDR1 as SGHDT and CDR2 as YYEEEE. The V end was cut by 4 bases, the J end by 10 bases, with 21 bases between. The CDR3 is made up of 16 amino acids. The CDR3 DNA reads TGTGCCAGCAGCCCCCCCTCGAGGACAAAAGGCTCACCCCTCCACTTT. This translates into CASSPPSRTKGSPLHF. Using reference TRBV5-6 and TRBJ1-6 for the parts outside the CDR3, the full variable domain is DAGVTQSPTHLIKTRGQQVTLRCSPKSGHDTVSWYQQALGQGPQFIFQYYEEEERQRGNFPDRFSGHQFPNYSSELNVNALLLGDSALYLCASSPPSRTKGSPLHFGNGTRLTVT.